This T cell receptor (beta chain) was sequenced during a study of T cell changes during pregnancy in multiple sclerosis. Method: immunoSEQ multiplex PCR; TCRdb's copy keeps in-frame clones and lacks some. The sample has about 23,000 clones; roughly 84% are singletons. This receptor was obtained from a female donor with multiple sclerosis, enrolled in a pregnancy study. The sequencing here drew on CD8+ T cells from peripheral blood mononuclear cells, taken after pregnancy.

CDR3 DNA sequence: TGTGCCTGGAGTGTAGAAGGGGATACTGAAGCTTTCTTT. Residues: CAWSVEGDTEAFF. This sequence joins TRBV30 and TRBJ1-1; D might be TRBD1 (5 bases). V gave up 0 bases and J gave up 5 bases, with 10 bases separating them. The CDR3 has 13 residues. The germline V gene encodes CDR1 GTSNPN and CDR2 SVGIG (reference sequence). Full variable domain (remainder filled in from reference TRBV30 and TRBJ1-1): SQTIHQWPATLVQPVGSPLSLECTVEGTSNPNLYWYRQAAGRGLQLLFYSVGIGQISSEVPQNLSASRPQDRQFILSSKKLLLSDSGFYLCAWSVEGDTEAFFGQGTRLTVV.